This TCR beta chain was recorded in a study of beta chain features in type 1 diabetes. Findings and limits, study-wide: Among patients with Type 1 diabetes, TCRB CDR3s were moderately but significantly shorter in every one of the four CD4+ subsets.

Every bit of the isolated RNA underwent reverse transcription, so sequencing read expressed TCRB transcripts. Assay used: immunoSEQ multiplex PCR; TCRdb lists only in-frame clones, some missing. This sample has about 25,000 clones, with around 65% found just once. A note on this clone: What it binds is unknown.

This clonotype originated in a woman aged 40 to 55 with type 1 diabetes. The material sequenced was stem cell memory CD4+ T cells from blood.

CDR3 in DNA: TGCGCCAGCAGCCAAGACCCAGCGGGGGGGGCCCCGACCCAGTACTTC. This translates into CASSQDPAGGAPTQYF. The chain carries TRBV4-1 and TRBJ2-5, with 10 bases identical to TRBD2. From germline, CDR1 is MGHRA and CDR2 YSYEKL. Trimming at V came to 0 bases and at J to 7 bases, leaving 8 bases not matched to a gene. This CDR3 contains 16 residues.